The rows below give T cell receptor beta chains drawn from one sample of a study of OX40 agonist ivuxolimab in advanced cancers. TCRdb keeps only in-frame clones here, not all; method: immunoSEQ multiplex PCR. The sample shows tens of thousands of clones, roughly four fifths of them seen only once. The material sequenced was CD4+ or CD8+ T cells sorted from blood, taken in a trial of the OX40 agonist ivuxolimab. The origin of the receptors is an adult with an advanced solid tumor such as melanoma, head and neck, liver or kidney cancer. CDR3s leave out the opening cysteine and the closing phenylalanine or tryptophan.

v_call	cdr3_aa
TRBV28	ASSSGTGVSYEQY
TRBV6-1	ASSLRETNEKLF
TRBV10-1	ASSERTTPYEQY
TRBV10-3	AITRTETISYEQY
TRBV6-6	ASSYSNSGNSPLH
TRBV5-6	ASSLVNDEQF
TRBV6-4	ASSALAGGYNEQF
TRBV6-5	ASGPRQETQY
TRBV6-5	ASSRTGSGETQY
TRBV10-3	AIGRVTEAF